This entry lists 6 T cell receptor beta chains sequenced from one sample in a study of cytomegalovirus exposure and HLA in healthy donors. The PCR used 60 Vbeta and 13 Jbeta primers. TCRdb's table, derived via immunoSEQ multiplex PCR, lists solely in-frame clones and lacks some. Among about 220,000 clones listed, roughly 85% were seen once. Sequenced material: PBMCs. These TCRs come from a male donor in good health and CMV-seronegative.

The sample holds a few counts of this clone. The chain employs TRBV15 and TRBJ2-5, with D possibly being TRBD1 (5 bases). The CDR3 is made up of 13 amino acids. The V end lost 1 base, the J end lost 11 bases, and 14 bases lay between the germline ends. Germline V gene sequence: CDR1 LNHNV, CDR2 YYDKDF (reference sequence). The CDR3 here is CATSRGTWQEQYF. CDR3 DNA: TGTGCCACCAGCAGAGGGACATGGCAAGAGCAGTACTTC.

The chain combines TRBV27 with TRBJ1-6; 8 nucleotides align to TRBD1. This CDR3 has 14 amino acids. Trimming took 2 bases from V and 10 from J; bases not matched to a gene: 4. Germline CDR1 and CDR2: MNHEY and SMNVEV (reference sequence). The CDR3 loop is CASSLQGAQSPLHF. The CDR3 DNA sequence: TGTGCCAGCAGTTTACAGGGGGCGCAGTCACCCCTCCACTTT.

V and J are TRBV4-3 and TRBJ2-1; 8 bases map to TRBD1. The V segment lost 0 bases and the J segment 6 bases; nucleotides outside the gene matches: 7. The CDR3 consists of 16 residues. CDR1 and CDR2 (germline): LGHNA, YSLEER. In DNA form, the CDR3 reads TGCGCCAGCAGCCAAGATCTAGGGACAGGTAGCAATGAGCAGTTCTTC. It yields the protein CASSQDLGTGSNEQFF.

This chain links TRBV27 with TRBJ1-3; TRBD1 matches at 7 bases. Germline assignment: CDR1 MNHEY and CDR2 SMNVEV (reference sequence). CDR3 length: 14 residues. J gave up 2 bases and V 4 bases, and 2 bases lay outside the gene matches. Here the CDR3 reads CASSSTGAGNTIYF. The CDR3 nucleotides are TGTGCCAGCAGTTCCACAGGGGCTGGAAACACCATATATTTT.

The J gene is TRBJ1-4, the V gene TRBV6-1; D not certain. Germline CDR1 MNHNS, CDR2 SASEGT. The V end lost 7 bases, the J end lost 2 bases, and 14 bases lay between the germline ends. CDR3 length: 15 amino acids. CDR3 nucleotides: TGTGCCAGCATTACTTTTATTGAGACTAATGAAAAACTGTTTTTT. Amino acid sequence: CASITFIETNEKLFF.

The CDR3 region has the DNA TGTGCCAGCAGTGAAGACAGGGGGTGGGCAGATACGCAGTATTTT. Protein sequence: CASSEDRGWADTQYF. The chain links TRBV25-1 to TRBJ2-3, with 9 bases lining up with TRBD1. CDR1 and CDR2 from the germline V gene are MGHDK and SYGVNS. V was clipped by 2 bases and J by 4 bases; unmatched bases: 4. The CDR3 sequence is 15 residues long. Drawing the rest from reference TRBV25-1 and TRBJ2-3, the complete variable domain is EADIYQTPRYLVIGTGKKITLECSQTMGHDKMYWYQQDPGMELHLIHYSYGVNSTEKGDLSSESTVSRIRTEHFPLTLESARPSHTSQYLCASSEDRGWADTQYFGPGTRLTVL.